These 18 T cell receptor beta chains share one sample of origin, sequenced in a study of blood T cell repertoires in COVID-19. TCRdb keeps only in-frame clones here, not all; method: immunoSEQ multiplex PCR. The sample yields 200,000 or so clones, around 83% seen once. The sample comprised peripheral blood. These receptors came from a man aged 50 to 60 who had recovered from COVID-19.

The chain carries TRBV2 and TRBJ2-7; the D is unclear. The CDR3 totals 14 residues. The V end lost 1 base, the J end lost 0 bases, and 7 bases lay between the germline ends. Per germline, CDR1 SNHLY and CDR2 FYNNEI. This CDR3 is CASSEVATSYEQYF. The CDR3 DNA reads as TGTGCCAGCAGTGAAGTGGCCACCTCCTACGAGCAGTACTTC.

The chain links TRBV5-1 to TRBJ1-1; 8 bases align to TRBD1. Germline CDR1 is SGHRS and CDR2 is YFSETQ. V shed 1 base, J shed 1 base, and the junction held 6 bases outside the gene matches. The CDR3 has 16 residues. The CDR3, as DNA: TGCGCCAGCAGCTTGTCAGGGGGCGCGAGGAACACTGAAGCTTTCTTT. Translation: CASSLSGGARNTEAFF.

This rearrangement joins TRBV28 to TRBJ1-5; 9 bases map to TRBD1. Germline values: CDR1 MDHEN, CDR2 SYDVKM. V was clipped by 6 bases and J by 7 bases; unmatched bases: 7. The CDR3 length is 14 residues. Here the CDR3 reads CASRPGQGGQPQHF. CDR3 sequence (DNA): TGTGCCAGCAGACCGGGACAGGGAGGACAGCCCCAGCATTTT.

In this sample, this clone turned up a few times. The rearrangement uses TRBV6-5 and TRBJ2-7, with D perhaps matching TRBD1 (5 bases). V was trimmed by 6 bases and J by 0 bases, leaving 9 bases between them. Germline V lookup: CDR1 MNHEY, CDR2 SVGAGI. This CDR3 contains 13 residues. CDR3 sequence: CASRGPSSYEQYF. In DNA, the CDR3 is TGTGCCAGCAGGGGGCCGAGCTCCTACGAGCAGTACTTC.

The rearrangement links TRBV28 to TRBJ1-1, with D perhaps matching TRBD1 (5 bases). The V gene lost 5 bases and the J gene lost 4 bases, with 14 bases spanning the gap. The CDR3 length is 14 residues. CDR1 and CDR2 from the germline V gene are MDHEN and SYDVKM. CDR3 coding DNA: TGTGCCAGCAGTCCCAGGGCGCTAGGCACTGAAGCTTTCTTT. Protein product: CASSPRALGTEAFF.

In its sample, this clone was seen once. DNA of the CDR3: TGTGCCACCGGACTAGCGGGAGACCGCAATGAGCAGTTCTTC. Its protein product is CATGLAGDRNEQFF. The chain combines TRBV15 with TRBJ2-1, with TRBD2 matching 13 bases. J gave up 6 bases and V 8 bases, and 4 bases lay outside the gene matches. Germline V gives CDR1 LNHNV, CDR2 YYDKDF (reference sequence). CDR3 length: 14 residues.

CDR3 nucleotide sequence: TGTGCCAGCAGAGCCGCAGCTAGCGGGAGAACAGATACGCAGTATTTT. It codes for CASRAAASGRTDTQYF. V gene TRBV27 combines with J gene TRBJ2-3, with 10 bases fitting TRBD2. Trimming at V came to 6 bases and at J to 3 bases, leaving 9 bases not matched to a gene. The CDR3 sequence is 16 residues long. CDR1 is MNHEY, CDR2 SMNVEV, per germline (reference sequence).

This clone came up once. The chain has TRBV27 and TRBJ2-1, with 8 bases aligning to TRBD1. This CDR3 is 15 amino acids long. Germline V CDR1 and CDR2: MNHEY, SMNVEV (reference sequence). V was clipped by 7 bases and J by 2 bases; unmatched bases: 7. CDR3 nucleotide sequence: TGTGCCAGCAAGCGGACAGGGCCTACCTACAATGAGCAGTTCTTC. Protein: CASKRTGPTYNEQFF.

A word on this clone: Other DNA sequences in the same sample also yield this CDR3. V is TRBV27 and J is TRBJ1-5; 7 bases are shared with TRBD1. Germline assignment: CDR1 MNHEY and CDR2 SMNVEV (reference sequence). V was clipped by 0 bases and J by 1 base; unmatched bases: 3. This CDR3 is 16 amino acids long. CDR3 sequence: CASSLSPGGSNQPQHF. The CDR3 DNA reads as TGTGCCAGCAGTTTATCTCCAGGGGGGAGCAATCAGCCCCAGCATTTT.

J is TRBJ2-1 and V is TRBV18; the D gene is possibly TRBD2 (5 bases). The CDR3 sequence is 13 residues long. Germline V gene sequence: CDR1 KGHSH, CDR2 LQKENI. The V end was cut by 1 base, the J end by 8 bases, with 9 bases between. CDR3 sequence reads: CASSPRGWDEQFF. In DNA form, the CDR3 reads TGTGCCAGCTCACCACGAGGGTGGGATGAGCAGTTCTTC.

This chain connects TRBV27 to TRBJ2-7; 8 nucleotides agree with TRBD2. The CDR3 spans 14 residues. The junction had 3 bases not matched to a gene; V was cut back by 2 bases and J by 3 bases. The germline gives CDR1 MNHEY, CDR2 SMNVEV (reference sequence). The CDR3 here is CASSLAAGGYEQYF. CDR3 nucleotide sequence: TGTGCCAGCAGTTTAGCGGCGGGGGGCTACGAGCAGTACTTC.

This chain joins TRBV3-1 (or the pseudogene TRBV3-2) and TRBJ1-3, with D possibly TRBD1 on 6 matching bases. This CDR3 spans 17 amino acids. V shed 1 base and J shed 4 bases, with 17 bases lying between them. CDR1 is LGHDT, CDR2 YNNKEL, per germline (reference sequence). The CDR3 coding sequence is TGTGCCAGCAGCCAAGGATCAACAGGGAGACTGGGAAACACCATATATTTT. It encodes CASSQGSTGRLGNTIYF.

This clone was observed at least ten times. V and J are TRBV6-5 and TRBJ1-1; perhaps TRBD1 as D (5 bases). CDR1 and CDR2 (germline): MNHEY, SVGAGI. CDR3 length: 14 residues. Trimming pared 4 bases from V and 8 bases from J, leaving 17 bases between. CDR3 DNA sequence: TGTGCCAGCAGTTTAAGGGGAGGCCGAACAGAAGCTTTCTTT. It yields the protein CASSLRGGRTEAFF.

The chain links TRBV28 to TRBJ2-7; TRBD2 matches at 7 bases. The length of the CDR3 is 15 residues. CDR1 MDHEN and CDR2 SYDVKM come from the germline V gene. The J segment lost 3 bases and the V segment lost 3 bases, leaving 8 bases of the junction unmatched. CDR3 residues: CASSFGGGPIYEQYF. The CDR3 nucleotides are TGTGCCAGCAGTTTTGGGGGAGGGCCAATCTACGAGCAGTACTTC.

This clone was seen only once. The chain recombines TRBV18 with TRBJ1-1; D unresolved. The germline V gene has CDR1 KGHSH and CDR2 LQKENI. The CDR3 covers 13 residues. V lost 4 bases to trimming and J lost 3 bases, with 9 bases between them. The CDR3 region is CASSQNRDTEAFF. DNA for the CDR3: TGTGCCAGCTCACAAAACCGAGACACTGAAGCTTTCTTT.

Remarks on this clone: One end of the junction fails to match germline, which may point to a read error. This rearrangement joins TRBV28 to TRBJ2-3, with D possibly matching TRBD1 (8 bases). The CDR3 has 10 amino acids. The germline V gene encodes CDR1 MDHEN and CDR2 SYDVKM. As DNA, the CDR3 is TGTGCCACGGGAAGACAGGGGACTATTTTT. Its translation: CATGRQGTIF.

V gene TRBV3-1 (or the pseudogene TRBV3-2) combines with J gene TRBJ2-7; D ambiguous. This CDR3 has 15 residues. The V gene's germline CDR1 is LGHDT and CDR2 YNNKEL (reference sequence). V was clipped by 1 base and J by 0 bases, with 10 bases between them. CDR3 coding DNA: TGTGCCAGCAGCCAAGTTGATACTAACTCCTACGAGCAGTACTTC. Amino acids: CASSQVDTNSYEQYF.

The chain employs TRBV7-9 and TRBJ2-7, with 7 bases that match TRBD1. This CDR3 has 15 residues. From germline, CDR1 is SEHNR and CDR2 FQNEAQ (reference sequence). The junction had 8 bases not matched to a gene; V was cut back by 1 base and J by 5 bases. CDR3 in amino acids: CASSLGGQVIHEQYF. CDR3 DNA sequence: TGTGCCAGCAGCTTAGGAGGACAGGTTATCCACGAGCAGTACTTC.